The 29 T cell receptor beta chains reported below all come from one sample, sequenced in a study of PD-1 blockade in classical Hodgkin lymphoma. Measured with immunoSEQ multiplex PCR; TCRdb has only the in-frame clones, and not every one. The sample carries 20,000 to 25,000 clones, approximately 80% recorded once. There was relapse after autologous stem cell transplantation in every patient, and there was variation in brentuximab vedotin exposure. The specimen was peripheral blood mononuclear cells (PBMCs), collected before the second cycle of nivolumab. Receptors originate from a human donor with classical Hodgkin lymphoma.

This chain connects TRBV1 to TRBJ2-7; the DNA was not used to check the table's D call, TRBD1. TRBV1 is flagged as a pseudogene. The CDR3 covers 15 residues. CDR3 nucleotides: TGCACCAGCAGCCAAGGGCAGGGGGCACTCTACGAGCAGTACTTC. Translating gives CTSSQGQGALYEQYF.

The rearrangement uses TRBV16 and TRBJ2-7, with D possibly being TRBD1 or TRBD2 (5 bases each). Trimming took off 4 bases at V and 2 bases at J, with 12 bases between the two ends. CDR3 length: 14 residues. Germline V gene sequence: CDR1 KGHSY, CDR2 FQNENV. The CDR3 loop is CASSRRGSTYEQYF. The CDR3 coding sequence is TGTGCCAGCAGCCGACGGGGCTCCACCTACGAGCAGTACTTC.

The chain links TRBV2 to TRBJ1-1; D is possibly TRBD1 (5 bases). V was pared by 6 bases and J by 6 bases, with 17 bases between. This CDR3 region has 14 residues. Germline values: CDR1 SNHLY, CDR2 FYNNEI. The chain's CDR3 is CASSGRAEFAEAFF. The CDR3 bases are TGTGCCAGCAGCGGCAGGGCGGAGTTCGCTGAAGCTTTCTTT. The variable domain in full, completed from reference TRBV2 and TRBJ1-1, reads EPEVTQTPSHQVTQMGQEVILRCVPISNHLYFYWYRQILGQKVEFLVSFYNNEISEKSEIFDDQFSVERPDGSNFTLKIRSTKLEDSAMYFCASSGRAEFAEAFFGQGTRLTVV.

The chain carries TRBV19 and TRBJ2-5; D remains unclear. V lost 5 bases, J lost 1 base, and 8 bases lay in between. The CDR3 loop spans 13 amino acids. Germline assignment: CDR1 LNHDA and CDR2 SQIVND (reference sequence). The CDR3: CASSVGSQETQYF. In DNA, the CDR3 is TGTGCCAGTAGTGTAGGTAGCCAAGAGACCCAGTACTTC.

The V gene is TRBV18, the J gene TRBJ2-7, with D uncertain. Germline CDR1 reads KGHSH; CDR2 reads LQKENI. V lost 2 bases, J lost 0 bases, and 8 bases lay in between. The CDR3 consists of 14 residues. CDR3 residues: CASSPGKVSYEQYF. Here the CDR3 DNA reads TGTGCCAGCTCACCAGGGAAAGTCTCCTACGAGCAGTACTTC.

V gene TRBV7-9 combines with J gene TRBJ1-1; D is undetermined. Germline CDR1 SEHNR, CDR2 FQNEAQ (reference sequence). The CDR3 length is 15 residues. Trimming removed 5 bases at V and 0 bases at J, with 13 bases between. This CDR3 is CASSRSLGVNTEAFF. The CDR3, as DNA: TGTGCCAGCAGCCGCTCCCTGGGAGTGAACACTGAAGCTTTCTTT.

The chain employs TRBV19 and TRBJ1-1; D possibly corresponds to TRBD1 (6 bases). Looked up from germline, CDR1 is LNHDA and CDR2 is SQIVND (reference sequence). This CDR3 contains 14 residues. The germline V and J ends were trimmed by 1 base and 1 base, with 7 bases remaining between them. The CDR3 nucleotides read TGTGCCAGTAGTATAGCGGGACAGAACACTGAAGCTTTCTTT. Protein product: CASSIAGQNTEAFF.

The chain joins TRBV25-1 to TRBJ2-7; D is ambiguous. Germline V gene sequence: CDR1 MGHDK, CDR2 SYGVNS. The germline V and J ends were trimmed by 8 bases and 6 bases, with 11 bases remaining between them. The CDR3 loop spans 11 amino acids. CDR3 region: CASGTASEQYF. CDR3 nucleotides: TGTGCCAGCGGAACGGCTTCCGAGCAGTACTTC.

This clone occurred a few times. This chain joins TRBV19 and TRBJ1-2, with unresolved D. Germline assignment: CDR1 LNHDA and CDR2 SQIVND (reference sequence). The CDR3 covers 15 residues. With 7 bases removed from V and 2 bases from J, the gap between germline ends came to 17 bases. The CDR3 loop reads CASNLILSANYGYTF. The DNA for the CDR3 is TGTGCCAGTAACCTAATACTTTCAGCCAACTATGGCTACACCTTC.

CDR3 DNA sequence: TGCGCCAGCAGCCTACCCCGGACTAGCGGGAGGGCCTCAAACACCGGGGAGCTGTTTTTT. It specifies CASSLPRTSGRASNTGELFF. V is TRBV10-2 and J is TRBJ2-2; 15 positions match TRBD2. The CDR3 length is 20 residues. J lost 2 bases, V lost 6 bases, and 13 bases had no gene match. The germline V gene encodes CDR1 WSHSY and CDR2 SAAADI.

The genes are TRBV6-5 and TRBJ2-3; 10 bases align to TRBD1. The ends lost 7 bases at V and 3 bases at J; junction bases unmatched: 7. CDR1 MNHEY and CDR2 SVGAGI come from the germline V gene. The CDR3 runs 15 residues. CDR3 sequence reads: CASNPGQGITDTQYF. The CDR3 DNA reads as TGTGCCAGCAACCCGGGACAGGGGATTACAGATACGCAGTATTTT.

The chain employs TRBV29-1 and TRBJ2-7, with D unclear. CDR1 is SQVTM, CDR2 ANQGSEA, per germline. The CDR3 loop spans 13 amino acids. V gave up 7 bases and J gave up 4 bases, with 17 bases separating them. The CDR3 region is CSDRATPEYEQYF. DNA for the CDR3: TGCAGCGACCGGGCTACCCCCGAATACGAGCAGTACTTC.

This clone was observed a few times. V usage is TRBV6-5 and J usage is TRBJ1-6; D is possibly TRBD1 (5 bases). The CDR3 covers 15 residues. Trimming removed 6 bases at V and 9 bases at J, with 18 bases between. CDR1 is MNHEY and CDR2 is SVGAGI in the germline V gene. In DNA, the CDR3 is TGTGCCAGCAGAAGATCCAGGGACTACGGTTCACCCCTCCACTTT. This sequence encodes CASRRSRDYGSPLHF.

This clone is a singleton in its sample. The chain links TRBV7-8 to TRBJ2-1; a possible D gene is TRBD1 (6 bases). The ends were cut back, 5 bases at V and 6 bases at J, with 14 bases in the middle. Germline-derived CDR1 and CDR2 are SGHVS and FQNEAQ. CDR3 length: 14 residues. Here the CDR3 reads CASSADSDSNEQFF. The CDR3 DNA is TGTGCCAGCAGCGCGGACAGTGATAGCAATGAGCAGTTCTTC.

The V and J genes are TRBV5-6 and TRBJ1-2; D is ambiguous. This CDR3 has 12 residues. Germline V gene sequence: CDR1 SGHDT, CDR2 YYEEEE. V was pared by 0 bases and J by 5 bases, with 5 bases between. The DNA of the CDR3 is TGTGCCAGCAGCTTGGACGGATATGGCTACACCTTC. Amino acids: CASSLDGYGYTF.

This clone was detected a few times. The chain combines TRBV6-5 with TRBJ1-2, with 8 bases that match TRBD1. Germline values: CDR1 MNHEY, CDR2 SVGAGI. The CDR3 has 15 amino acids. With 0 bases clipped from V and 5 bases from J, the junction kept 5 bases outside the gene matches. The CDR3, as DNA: TGTGCCAGCAGTTACTCGGCAGGGGGCCTATATGGCTACACCTTC. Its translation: CASSYSAGGLYGYTF.

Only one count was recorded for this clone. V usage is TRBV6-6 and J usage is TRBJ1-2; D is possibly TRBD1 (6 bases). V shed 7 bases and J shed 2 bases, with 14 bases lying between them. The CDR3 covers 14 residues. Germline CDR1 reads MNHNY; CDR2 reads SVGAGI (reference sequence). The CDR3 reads CASNSNRANYGYTF. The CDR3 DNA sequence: TGTGCCAGCAACTCCAACAGGGCCAACTATGGCTACACCTTC.

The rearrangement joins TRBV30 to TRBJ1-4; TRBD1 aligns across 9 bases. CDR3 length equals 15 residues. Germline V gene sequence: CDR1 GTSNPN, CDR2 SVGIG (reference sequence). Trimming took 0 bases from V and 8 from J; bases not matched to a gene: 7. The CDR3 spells CAWSVPTGGGEKLFF. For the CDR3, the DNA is TGTGCCTGGAGTGTCCCGACAGGGGGTGGAGAAAAACTGTTTTTT.

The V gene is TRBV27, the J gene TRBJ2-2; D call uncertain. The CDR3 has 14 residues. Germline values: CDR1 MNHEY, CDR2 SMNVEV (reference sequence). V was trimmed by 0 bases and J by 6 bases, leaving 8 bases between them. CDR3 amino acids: CASSLSTSPGELFF. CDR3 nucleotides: TGTGCCAGCAGTTTATCTACTTCGCCCGGGGAGCTGTTTTTT.

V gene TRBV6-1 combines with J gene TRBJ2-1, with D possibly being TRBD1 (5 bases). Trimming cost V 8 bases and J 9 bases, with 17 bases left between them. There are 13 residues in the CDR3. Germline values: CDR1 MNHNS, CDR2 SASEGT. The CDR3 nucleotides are TGTGCCAGCTGGGGCGTTTTGAACGGTGAGCAGTTCTTC. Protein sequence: CASWGVLNGEQFF.

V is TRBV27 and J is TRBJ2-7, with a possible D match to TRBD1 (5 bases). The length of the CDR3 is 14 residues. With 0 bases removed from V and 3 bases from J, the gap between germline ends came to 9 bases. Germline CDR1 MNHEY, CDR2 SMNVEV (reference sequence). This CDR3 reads CASSLSGVVYEQYF. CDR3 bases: TGTGCCAGCAGTTTATCAGGGGTGGTCTACGAGCAGTACTTC.

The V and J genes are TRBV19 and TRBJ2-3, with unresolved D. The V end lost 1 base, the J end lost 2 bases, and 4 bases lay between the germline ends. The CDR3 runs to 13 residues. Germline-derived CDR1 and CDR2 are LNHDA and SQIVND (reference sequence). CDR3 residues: CASSIATTDTQYF. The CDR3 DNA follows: TGTGCCAGTAGTATAGCCACCACAGATACGCAGTATTTT.

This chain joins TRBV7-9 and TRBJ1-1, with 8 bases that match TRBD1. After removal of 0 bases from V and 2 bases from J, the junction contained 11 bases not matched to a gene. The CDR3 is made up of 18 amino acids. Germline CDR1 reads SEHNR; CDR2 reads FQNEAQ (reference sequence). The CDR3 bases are TGTGCCAGCAGCTTAGCACGGGCCAGGGGGCGGTTTAACACTGAAGCTTTCTTT. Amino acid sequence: CASSLARARGRFNTEAFF.

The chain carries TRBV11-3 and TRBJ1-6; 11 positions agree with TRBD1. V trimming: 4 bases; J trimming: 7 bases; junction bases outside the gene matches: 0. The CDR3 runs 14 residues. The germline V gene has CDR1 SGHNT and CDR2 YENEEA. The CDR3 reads CASSWDRGNSPLHF. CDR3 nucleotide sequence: TGTGCCAGCAGCTGGGACAGGGGGAATTCACCCCTCCACTTT. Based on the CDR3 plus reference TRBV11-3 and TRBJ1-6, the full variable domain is EAGVVQSPRYKIIEKKQPVAFWCNPISGHNTLYWYLQNLGQGPELLIRYENEEAVDDSQLPKDRFSAERLKGVDSTLKIQPAELGDSAVYLCASSWDRGNSPLHFGNGTRLTVT.

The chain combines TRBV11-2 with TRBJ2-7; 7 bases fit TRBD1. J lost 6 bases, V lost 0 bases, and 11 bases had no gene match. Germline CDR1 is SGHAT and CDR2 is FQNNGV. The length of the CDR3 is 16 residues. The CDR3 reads CASSLEATGRRGEQYF. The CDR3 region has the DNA TGTGCCAGCAGCTTAGAAGCGACAGGGCGCCGGGGCGAGCAGTACTTC.

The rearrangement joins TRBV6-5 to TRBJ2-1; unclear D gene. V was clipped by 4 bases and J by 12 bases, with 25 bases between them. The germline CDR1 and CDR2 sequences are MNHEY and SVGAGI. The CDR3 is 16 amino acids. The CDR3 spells CASSFRTALTPHGQFF. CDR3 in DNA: TGTGCCAGCAGTTTCCGGACGGCATTAACCCCCCATGGGCAGTTCTTC.

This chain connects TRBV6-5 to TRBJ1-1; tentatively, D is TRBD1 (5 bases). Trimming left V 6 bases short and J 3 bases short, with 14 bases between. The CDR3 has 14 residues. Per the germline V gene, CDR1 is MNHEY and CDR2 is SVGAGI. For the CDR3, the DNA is TGTGCCAGCAGACCAGCCCCCAGGGACACTGAAGCTTTCTTT. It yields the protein CASRPAPRDTEAFF.

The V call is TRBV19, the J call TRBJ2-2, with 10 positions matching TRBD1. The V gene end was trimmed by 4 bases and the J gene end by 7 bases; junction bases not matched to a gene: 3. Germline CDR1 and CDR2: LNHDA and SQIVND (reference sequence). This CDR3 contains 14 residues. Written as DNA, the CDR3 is TGTGCCAGTAGTAGGACAGGGGGTAACGGGGAGCTGTTTTTT. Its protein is CASSRTGGNGELFF.

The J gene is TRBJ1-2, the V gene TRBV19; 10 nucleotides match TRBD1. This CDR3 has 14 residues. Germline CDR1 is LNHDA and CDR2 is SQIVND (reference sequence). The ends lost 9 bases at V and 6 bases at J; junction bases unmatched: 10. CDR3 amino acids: CASLTGTGADGYTF. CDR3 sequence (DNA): TGTGCCAGCCTTACCGGGACAGGGGCGGATGGCTACACCTTC.